Listed below are T cell receptor beta chains from one sample, sequenced in a study of blood T cell repertoires in COVID-19. Profiled with immunoSEQ multiplex PCR; TCRdb holds only in-frame clones, not every one. This sample carries around 140,000 clones, about 87% of them seen once, and the ten largest clones take approximately 10%. The sample was PBMCs or T cells enriched from blood (not recorded which). These receptor sequences come from a man aged 55 to 70 who had recovered from COVID-19. The CDR3 runs from the conserved cysteine through the conserved F or W. The order of the fields is D gene, clone size, J gene, V gene, CDR3 DNA, CDR3 protein. A D gene is named only where the DNA matches it firmly. Only part of the rows carry a size: once, few, many, or a class if the clone is expanded.

TRBD1,NA,TRBJ1-2,TRBV12-3/TRBV12-4,TGTGCCAGCAGTTTAGACAGGGGAGGTGGCTACACCTTC,CASSLDRGGGYTF
TRBD1,NA,TRBJ2-7,TRBV6-6,TGTGCCAGCAGCCAAGACAGGGGCGATATCTACGAGCAGTACTTC,CASSQDRGDIYEQYF
TRBD1,NA,TRBJ2-5,TRBV6-6,TGTGCCAGCAGAACCGGACAGGGGATTGGGGAGACCCAGTACTTC,CASRTGQGIGETQYF
TRBD1,NA,TRBJ1-5,TRBV28,TGTGCCAGCAGTTTTGGGACAGGGCTCTTGGTCCAGCATTTT,CASSFGTGLLVQHF
NA,NA,TRBJ1-2,TRBV6-1,TGTGCCAGCAGTGAATTGGGAGGCACCTTC,CASSELGGTF
TRBD2,few,TRBJ2-2,TRBV19,TGTGCCAGTAGTACGCCCCGGGGGGGCAACACCGGGGAGCTGTTTTTT,CASSTPRGGNTGELFF
NA,NA,TRBJ2-2,TRBV13,TGTGCCAGCAGCGCCTACAGGGATCCCGGGGAGCTGTTTTTT,CASSAYRDPGELFF
NA,NA,TRBJ1-1,TRBV20-1,TGCAGTGCTAGCAGGAACACTGAAGCTTTCTTT,CSASRNTEAFF
TRBD1,NA,TRBJ2-7,TRBV5-5,TGTGCCAGCAAACCCGCCGCCGGGACAGGGGGCCGCGAGCAGTACTTC,CASKPAAGTGGREQYF
TRBD2,NA,TRBJ2-7,TRBV6-1,TGTGCCAGCAGTGAGCGGGGACTAGCGGTCGACGAGCAGTACTTC,CASSERGLAVDEQYF
NA,NA,TRBJ2-6,TRBV28,TGTGCCAGCAGTTCGTATACGGGAGGGGCCAACGTCCTGACTTTC,CASSSYTGGANVLTF
TRBD1,NA,TRBJ1-4,TRBV2,TGTGCCATAAAGACAGGGGCAAGTGAAAAACTGTTTTTT,CAIKTGASEKLFF
TRBD1,NA,TRBJ1-4,TRBV19,TGTGCCAGTAGTAGGGGGACAGCGGGTGAAAAACTGTTTTTT,CASSRGTAGEKLFF
NA,NA,TRBJ1-6,TRBV6-1,TGTGCCAGCAGTGAGGGGGGTGGCGGTAATTCACCCCTCCACTTT,CASSEGGGGNSPLHF
TRBD2,NA,TRBJ2-7,TRBV18,TGTGCCAGCTCACCAATAGGGAGGGCCAACGAGCAGTACTTC,CASSPIGRANEQYF
NA,NA,TRBJ1-1,TRBV5-1,TGCGCCAGCAGCTTGGCCGTAGCCGCGCCGGGAACTGAAGCTTTCTTT,CASSLAVAAPGTEAFF
TRBD1,NA,TRBJ1-2,TRBV18,TGTGCCAGCTCACCTCTCCGGGACAGGGCGGACTATGGCTACACCTTC,CASSPLRDRADYGYTF
NA,NA,TRBJ1-4,TRBV11-2,TGTGCCAGCAGCCCAACAGGCGCTAATGAAAAACTGTTTTTT,CASSPTGANEKLFF
NA,NA,TRBJ1-1,TRBV18,TGTGCCAGCCATGTACGGGGGGGCACTGAAGCTTTCTTT,CASHVRGGTEAFF
NA,NA,TRBJ2-1,TRBV6-5,TGTGCCAGCAGCCCCCCAGGGGTGGATGAGCAGTTCTTC,CASSPPGVDEQFF
NA,NA,TRBJ2-1,TRBV10-1,TGCGCCAGCAGTCCCGCAGGGTACAATGAGCAGTTCTTC,CASSPAGYNEQFF
TRBD2,once,TRBJ2-3,TRBV28,TGTGCCAGCGCCCCATGGCGGGGGGCGGCAGATACGCAGTATTTT,CASAPWRGAADTQYF
NA,NA,TRBJ2-7,TRBV10-1,TGCGCCAGCAGTGAGTCCCGGTACGAGCAGTACTTC,CASSESRYEQYF
TRBD2,NA,TRBJ2-7,TRBV5-1,TGCGCCAGCAGCTTGGCGTCTAGCGGGGGGCTTGTCTACGAGCAGTACTTC,CASSLASSGGLVYEQYF
NA,NA,TRBJ2-7,TRBV5-4,TGTGCCAGCAGCACTCCTCCAGGGTACGAGCAGTACTTC,CASSTPPGYEQYF
NA,NA,TRBJ1-6,TRBV5-1,TGCGCCAGCAGCACGGGAGGGAATTCACCCCTCCACTTT,CASSTGGNSPLHF
TRBD2,few,TRBJ2-1,TRBV2,TGTGCCAGCAGTGATCTAGCGGGGGTGAATGAGCAGTTCTTC,CASSDLAGVNEQFF
NA,NA,TRBJ2-7,TRBV9,TGTGCCAGCAGCGTATCCAGTAAGACAGCCTCCTACGAGCAGTACTTC,CASSVSSKTASYEQYF
TRBD1,NA,TRBJ1-4,TRBV27,TGTGCCAGCTCGGGACAGGGAAGAGAAAAACTGTTTTTT,CASSGQGREKLFF
NA,NA,TRBJ2-5,TRBV9,TGTGCCAGCAGCGGTGGGAGCGGAGGGTGGGAGACCCAGTACTTC,CASSGGSGGWETQYF
TRBD2,NA,TRBJ2-1,TRBV15,TGTGCCACCAGCAGAGAACTAGCGGGGGGCAATGAGCAGTTCTTC,CATSRELAGGNEQFF
NA,NA,TRBJ1-6,TRBV2,TGTGCCAGCAGTGAAGCGCGGGGCCAGAATTCACCCCTCCACTTT,CASSEARGQNSPLHF